This T cell receptor (beta chain) was identified during a study of T cells in tuberculosis. Study-level background: Sequenced TCRs come from CD1B-GMM tetramer-binding T cells.

Assay used: immunoSEQ multiplex PCR; TCRdb lists only in-frame clones, some missing. The sample carries about 44,000 clones, about 95% recorded once. CDR1 and CDR2 (germline): SQVTM, ANQGSEA. Deletions cut 6 bases from V and 5 bases from J, with 10 bases between. The length of the CDR3 is 12 residues. The receptor's source is a donor aged 10 to 29 with latent tuberculosis or without tuberculosis infection. The chain employs TRBV29-1 and TRBJ2-2; D gene uncertain. Material: PBMCs. The CDR3 DNA reads TGCAGCGTACCCCTCGGGACCGGGGAGCTGTTTTTT. Translation gives CSVPLGTGELFF.